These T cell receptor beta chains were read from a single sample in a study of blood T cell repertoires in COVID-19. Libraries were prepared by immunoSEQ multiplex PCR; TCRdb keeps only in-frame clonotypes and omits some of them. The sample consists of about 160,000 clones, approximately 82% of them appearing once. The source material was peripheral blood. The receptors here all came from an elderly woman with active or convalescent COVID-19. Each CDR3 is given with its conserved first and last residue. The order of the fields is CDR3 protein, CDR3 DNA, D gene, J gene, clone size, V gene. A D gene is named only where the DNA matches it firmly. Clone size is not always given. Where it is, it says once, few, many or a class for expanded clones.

CDR3 protein: CASRRDLAGGNEQFF
CDR3 DNA: TGTGCCAGCAGGCGGGATCTAGCGGGCGGGAATGAGCAGTTCTTC
D gene: TRBD2
J gene: TRBJ2-1
clone size: -
V gene: TRBV6-5

CDR3 protein: CASSENASGYGYTF
CDR3 DNA: TGTGCCAGCAGTGAAAACGCGTCCGGCTATGGCTACACCTTC
D gene: -
J gene: TRBJ1-2
clone size: -
V gene: TRBV2

CDR3 protein: CASLTTGVYSNQPQHF
CDR3 DNA: TGTGCCAGCCTAACGACGGGGGTTTATAGCAATCAGCCCCAGCATTTT
D gene: -
J gene: TRBJ1-5
clone size: -
V gene: TRBV28

CDR3 protein: CASNGGNNEKLFF
CDR3 DNA: TGTGCCAGCAACGGGGGGAATAATGAAAAACTGTTTTTT
D gene: -
J gene: TRBJ1-4
clone size: -
V gene: TRBV2

CDR3 protein: CASSTGTGGYSPLHF
CDR3 DNA: TGTGCCAGCAGCACCGGGACAGGGGGCTATTCACCCCTCCACTTT
D gene: TRBD1
J gene: TRBJ1-6
clone size: -
V gene: TRBV5-4

CDR3 protein: CAWSGQGTDEQYF
CDR3 DNA: TGTGCCTGGTCGGGACAGGGGACGGACGAGCAGTACTTC
D gene: TRBD1
J gene: TRBJ2-7
clone size: -
V gene: TRBV30

CDR3 protein: CASLPPGGLSRQPQHF
CDR3 DNA: TGTGCCAGCCTCCCCCCTGGCGGGCTTTCAAGGCAGCCCCAGCATTTT
D gene: -
J gene: TRBJ1-5
clone size: -
V gene: TRBV2

CDR3 protein: CASSIYGASSGNTIYF
CDR3 DNA: TGTGCCAGTAGTATATATGGGGCCAGCTCTGGAAACACCATATATTTT
D gene: -
J gene: TRBJ1-3
clone size: few
V gene: TRBV19

CDR3 protein: CASGLTSGNTIYF
CDR3 DNA: TGTGCCAGTGGGCTGACCTCTGGAAACACCATATATTTT
D gene: -
J gene: TRBJ1-3
clone size: -
V gene: TRBV19

CDR3 protein: CASSQIARTSGNNEQFF
CDR3 DNA: TGTGCCAGCAGCCAAATAGCCCGGACTAGCGGTAACAATGAGCAGTTCTTC
D gene: TRBD2
J gene: TRBJ2-1
clone size: -
V gene: TRBV3-1/TRBV3-2

CDR3 protein: CASSPGLAGVTGELFF
CDR3 DNA: TGTGCCAGCAGCCCGGGACTAGCGGGAGTGACCGGGGAGCTGTTTTTT
D gene: TRBD2
J gene: TRBJ2-2
clone size: -
V gene: TRBV5-4

CDR3 protein: CASTGTSGYNEQFF
CDR3 DNA: TGTGCCAGCACGGGGACTAGCGGGTACAATGAGCAGTTCTTC
D gene: TRBD2
J gene: TRBJ2-1
clone size: -
V gene: TRBV2

CDR3 protein: CATSRTGSLNNEQFF
CDR3 DNA: TGTGCCACCAGCAGAACAGGCTCGCTTAACAATGAGCAGTTCTTC
D gene: -
J gene: TRBJ2-1
clone size: few
V gene: TRBV15

CDR3 protein: CASSPRQLDTEAFF
CDR3 DNA: TGTGCCAGCTCACCTCGACAGCTAGACACTGAAGCTTTCTTT
D gene: -
J gene: TRBJ1-1
clone size: -
V gene: TRBV18

CDR3 protein: CSVTDRANEKLFF
CDR3 DNA: TGCAGCGTCACGGACAGGGCTAATGAAAAACTGTTTTTT
D gene: TRBD1
J gene: TRBJ1-4
clone size: once
V gene: TRBV29-1

CDR3 protein: CAISTGVGEKLFF
CDR3 DNA: TGTGCCATCAGTACAGGGGTGGGTGAAAAACTGTTTTTT
D gene: TRBD1
J gene: TRBJ1-4
clone size: -
V gene: TRBV10-3

CDR3 protein: CSTYSPGDTEAFF
CDR3 DNA: TGCAGCACCTACTCTCCGGGGGATACTGAAGCTTTCTTT
D gene: -
J gene: TRBJ1-1
clone size: -
V gene: TRBV29-1

CDR3 protein: CASSYIGQSNQPQHF
CDR3 DNA: TGTGCCAGCAGTTACATCGGACAGAGCAATCAGCCCCAGCATTTT
D gene: -
J gene: TRBJ1-5
clone size: -
V gene: TRBV6-2/TRBV6-3

CDR3 protein: CASSFSGHLNTEAFF
CDR3 DNA: TGTGCCAGCAGCTTCTCAGGGCATCTGAACACTGAAGCTTTCTTT
D gene: -
J gene: TRBJ1-1
clone size: -
V gene: TRBV11-2

CDR3 protein: CASSLAPTNTGELFF
CDR3 DNA: TGTGCCAGCAGCCTAGCTCCTACGAACACCGGGGAGCTGTTTTTT
D gene: -
J gene: TRBJ2-2
clone size: -
V gene: TRBV11-2

CDR3 protein: CASSSLQGPDGEKLFF
CDR3 DNA: TGTGCCAGCAGTTCTCTTCAGGGGCCCGATGGTGAAAAACTGTTTTTT
D gene: -
J gene: TRBJ1-4
clone size: -
V gene: TRBV6-5

CDR3 protein: CASSPGGQPQHF
CDR3 DNA: TGTGCCAGCAGCCCAGGGGGCCAGCCCCAGCATTTT
D gene: TRBD1
J gene: TRBJ1-5
clone size: -
V gene: TRBV3-1/TRBV3-2

CDR3 protein: CAWRTGLAGVTDF
CDR3 DNA: TGTGCCTGGCGGACGGGACTAGCGGGAGTAACGGACTTC
D gene: TRBD2
J gene: TRBJ2-7
clone size: -
V gene: TRBV30

CDR3 protein: CASSLLASDTQYF
CDR3 DNA: TGTGCCAGCAGTTTACTAGCATCAGATACGCAGTATTTT
D gene: -
J gene: TRBJ2-3
clone size: -
V gene: TRBV12-3/TRBV12-4

CDR3 protein: CASSGGMGQGYNEQYF
CDR3 DNA: TGTGCCAGCAGCGGTGGTATGGGACAGGGTTACAACGAGCAGTACTTC
D gene: TRBD1
J gene: TRBJ2-7
clone size: -
V gene: TRBV9

CDR3 protein: CATGLGGAFEKLFF
CDR3 DNA: TGTGCCACCGGCCTGGGCGGGGCGTTCGAAAAACTGTTTTTT
D gene: -
J gene: TRBJ1-4
clone size: -
V gene: TRBV15

CDR3 protein: CASSDDWYPSSYNEQFF
CDR3 DNA: TGCGCCAGCAGCGATGACTGGTACCCAAGCTCCTACAATGAGCAGTTCTTC
D gene: -
J gene: TRBJ2-1
clone size: -
V gene: TRBV5-1

CDR3 protein: CASSYGGQPYGYTF
CDR3 DNA: TGTGCCAGCAGTTATGGGGGACAGCCCTATGGCTACACCTTC
D gene: TRBD1
J gene: TRBJ1-2
clone size: -
V gene: TRBV27

CDR3 protein: CASSYPGADLKAFF
CDR3 DNA: TGTGCCAGCAGTTACCCCGGAGCCGACCTAAAAGCTTTCTTT
D gene: -
J gene: TRBJ1-1
clone size: -
V gene: TRBV6-5

CDR3 protein: CSGTSGYEQYF
CDR3 DNA: TGCAGCGGGACTAGCGGCTACGAGCAGTACTTC
D gene: TRBD2
J gene: TRBJ2-7
clone size: -
V gene: TRBV20-1

CDR3 protein: CASIRTGGRGQPQHF
CDR3 DNA: TGTGCCAGTATCCGGACAGGGGGAAGGGGTCAGCCCCAGCATTTT
D gene: TRBD1
J gene: TRBJ1-5
clone size: -
V gene: TRBV19

CDR3 protein: CASSLVPGQPEAFF
CDR3 DNA: TGCGCCAGCAGCTTGGTCCCAGGACAGCCTGAAGCTTTCTTT
D gene: -
J gene: TRBJ1-1
clone size: few
V gene: TRBV5-1

CDR3 protein: CASSPNGGGSMNTEAFF
CDR3 DNA: TGTGCCAGCTCACCAAATGGCGGGGGGAGCATGAACACTGAAGCTTTCTTT
D gene: -
J gene: TRBJ1-1
clone size: -
V gene: TRBV18

CDR3 protein: CASSDPREGGNTIYF
CDR3 DNA: TGTGCCAGCAGCGACCCCCGGGAGGGTGGAAACACCATATATTTT
D gene: -
J gene: TRBJ1-3
clone size: -
V gene: TRBV25-1

CDR3 protein: CASIGQGGTQYF
CDR3 DNA: TGTGCCAGCATAGGACAGGGAGGGACCCAGTACTTC
D gene: TRBD1
J gene: TRBJ2-5
clone size: few
V gene: TRBV2

CDR3 protein: CAWSVGQGAYGYTF
CDR3 DNA: TGTGCCTGGAGTGTAGGGCAGGGGGCCTATGGCTACACCTTC
D gene: TRBD1
J gene: TRBJ1-2
clone size: -
V gene: TRBV30

CDR3 protein: CASSQDMETQYF
CDR3 DNA: TGTGCCAGCAGCCAAGATATGGAGACCCAGTACTTC
D gene: -
J gene: TRBJ2-5
clone size: -
V gene: TRBV3-1/TRBV3-2

CDR3 protein: CASRHGGREANYGYTF
CDR3 DNA: TGTGCCAGCAGACATGGGGGGAGAGAAGCTAACTATGGCTACACCTTC
D gene: -
J gene: TRBJ1-2
clone size: -
V gene: TRBV28

CDR3 protein: CASSATDRDEETQYF
CDR3 DNA: TGTGCCAGCAGCGCTACGGACAGGGACGAGGAGACCCAGTACTTC
D gene: TRBD1
J gene: TRBJ2-5
clone size: -
V gene: TRBV9

CDR3 protein: CASAAGLNYGYTF
CDR3 DNA: TGTGCCAGCGCAGCGGGTCTAAACTATGGCTACACCTTC
D gene: -
J gene: TRBJ1-2
clone size: -
V gene: TRBV6-6

CDR3 protein: CASSPPGLAGDSYNEQFF
CDR3 DNA: TGTGCCAGCTCACCACCGGGACTAGCGGGAGACTCCTACAATGAGCAGTTCTTC
D gene: TRBD2
J gene: TRBJ2-1
clone size: -
V gene: TRBV18

CDR3 protein: CASSLYRTGEAFF
CDR3 DNA: TGTGCCAGCAGCTTGTATAGGACAGGGGAAGCTTTCTTT
D gene: TRBD1
J gene: TRBJ1-1
clone size: once
V gene: TRBV5-8

CDR3 protein: CASSDRTSGIDEQYF
CDR3 DNA: TGTGCCAGCAGTGACAGGACTAGCGGGATTGACGAGCAGTACTTC
D gene: TRBD2
J gene: TRBJ2-7
clone size: few
V gene: TRBV6-1

CDR3 protein: CATSDPRSSTDTQYF
CDR3 DNA: TGTGCCACCAGTGATCCCCGGTCTAGTACAGATACGCAGTATTTT
D gene: -
J gene: TRBJ2-3
clone size: -
V gene: TRBV24-1

CDR3 protein: CASSPLGSYNEQFF
CDR3 DNA: TGTGCCAGCAGCCCTCTTGGGAGCTACAATGAGCAGTTCTTC
D gene: -
J gene: TRBJ2-1
clone size: -
V gene: TRBV28

CDR3 protein: CASSPLAGGRGEQYF
CDR3 DNA: TGTGCCAGCAGCCCACTAGCGGGAGGGCGGGGCGAGCAGTACTTC
D gene: TRBD2
J gene: TRBJ2-7
clone size: -
V gene: TRBV7-3

CDR3 protein: CASSPDRAQPQHF
CDR3 DNA: TGTGCCAGCAGCCCGGACAGGGCTCAGCCCCAGCATTTT
D gene: TRBD1
J gene: TRBJ1-5
clone size: medium-sized
V gene: TRBV7-2

CDR3 protein: CASSLLASNEQFF
CDR3 DNA: TGTGCCAGCAGTTTACTAGCAAGCAATGAGCAGTTCTTC
D gene: -
J gene: TRBJ2-1
clone size: -
V gene: TRBV28

CDR3 protein: CASSTRPGQINYGYTF
CDR3 DNA: TGCGCCAGCAGCACGCGCCCGGGACAGATTAACTATGGCTACACCTTC
D gene: TRBD1
J gene: TRBJ1-2
clone size: -
V gene: TRBV5-1

CDR3 protein: CASSLSLITDRGNSEQYF
CDR3 DNA: TGTGCCAGCAGCTTGTCCCTAATAACCGACAGGGGGAACTCCGAGCAGTACTTC
D gene: TRBD1
J gene: TRBJ2-7
clone size: -
V gene: TRBV11-3

CDR3 protein: CAIFRGTRPYEQYF
CDR3 DNA: TGTGCCATCTTCCGGGGGACGCGGCCGTACGAGCAGTACTTC
D gene: -
J gene: TRBJ2-7
clone size: -
V gene: TRBV21-1

CDR3 protein: CATRSREKLFF
CDR3 DNA: TGTGCCACCCGAAGCCGTGAAAAACTGTTTTTT
D gene: -
J gene: TRBJ1-4
clone size: -
V gene: TRBV2

CDR3 protein: CASSSIGGRTAYGYTF
CDR3 DNA: TGTGCCAGCAGCTCGATAGGGGGCCGGACAGCTTATGGCTACACCTTC
D gene: TRBD1
J gene: TRBJ1-2
clone size: -
V gene: TRBV7-9

CDR3 protein: CASSHRASGEQYF
CDR3 DNA: TGTGCCAGTAGCCACCGGGCGTCGGGGGAGCAGTACTTC
D gene: -
J gene: TRBJ2-7
clone size: -
V gene: TRBV19